This T cell receptor (beta chain) was sequenced in a study of CD4 and CD8 cells across lung adenocarcinoma regions. For this clonotype: The junction shows a germline mismatch at one end, possibly a read error.

Each CDR3 protein gets one entry after TCRdb re-called the PCR reads with MiXCR. The table lists 20,000 to 30,000 distinct CDR3 sequences, under 60% of them singletons. The patients had localized lung adenocarcinoma, a non-small cell subtype. The CDR3 totals 14 residues. Per the germline V gene, CDR1 is MNHNS and CDR2 is SASEGT. The source material was CD8+ T cells from the center of a lung tumor. The rearrangement links TRBV6-1 to TRBJ2-4; tentatively, D is TRBD1 or TRBD2 (8 bases each). This clonotype was obtained from a male donor with lung adenocarcinoma. The CD4 and CD8 labels of this study may be unreliable. The CDR3 here is CGSRGLAGEDTQYF. CDR3 DNA sequence: TGTGGCAGCAGGGGGCTAGCGGGCGAAGACACTCAGTACTTC.